The present T cell receptor (beta chain) was sequenced within a study of blood T cell repertoires in COVID-19. Participants spanned ages about 18 to 95 years and resided in about 25 US areas. Trimming took off 3 bases at V and 2 bases at J, with 10 bases between the two ends. This CDR3 is built from 13 residues. CDR1 and CDR2 (germline): SQVTM, ANQGSEA. Authors' methods: Amplification with reference gene primers provided the estimates of nucleated cell counts. Assay used: immunoSEQ multiplex PCR; TCRdb lists only in-frame clones, some missing. The V and J calls and the clone size are those of that table, but D and trimming were determined from the DNA. The repertoire holds 310,000 or so clones, about 90% seen once, with approximately 6% in the top ten.

The TCR comes from a woman aged 25 to 39 who had recovered from COVID-19. The sample consisted of PBMCs or T cells enriched from blood (not recorded which). The chain links TRBV29-1 to TRBJ1-1; a possible D gene is TRBD1 (5 bases). This CDR3 is CSVEPTANTEAFF. As DNA, the CDR3 is TGCAGCGTTGAGCCGACAGCCAACACTGAAGCTTTCTTT.